This TCR beta chain was obtained from a study of glioma-infiltrating T cells after dendritic cell vaccination. On the study more broadly: Glioblastoma patients came from Phase I and II dendritic cell vaccination trials.

General study findings and limits: Higher pretreatment TIL content predicted longer progression-free time and survival.

The CDR3 has 13 residues. The trim removed 6 bases at V and 12 bases at J, leaving 9 bases unmatched. The V gene's germline CDR1 is SEHNR and CDR2 FQNEAQ (reference sequence). Method: immunoSEQ multiplex PCR; TCRdb's copy keeps in-frame clones and lacks some. The sample has approximately 64,000 clones, 75% to 85% seen once. Points on this clone: The antigen is not known.

Isocitrate dehydrogenase mutation was absent in all glioblastoma patients. The source material was blood, sampled before dendritic cell vaccination. The TCR sequence derives from a human donor with glioblastoma. The chain employs TRBV7-9 and TRBJ2-1, with 9 bases matching TRBD1. In nucleotides, the CDR3 is TGTGCCAGCAGGGGACAGGGCCCATTAGTGCAGTTCTTC. Encoded protein: CASRGQGPLVQFF.